This T cell receptor (beta chain) is from a study of memory CD4+ T cells and cytomegalovirus serostatus. Method: immunoSEQ multiplex PCR; TCRdb's copy keeps in-frame clones and lacks some. Here the sample spans almost 45,000 clones, 70% to 80% being singletons. Trimming pared 6 bases from V and 15 bases from J, leaving 18 bases between. CDR3 length equals 11 residues. CDR1 DFQATT and CDR2 SNEGSKA come from the germline V gene (reference sequence). The sort gate was single viable CD3+CD4+CD8-CD45RO+ cells for memory CD4+ T cells. The TCR sequence derives from an adult in good health and CMV-seronegative. What was sequenced was memory CD4+ T cells from blood. The V gene is TRBV20-1, the J gene TRBJ2-1; no firm D call. CDR3 in amino acids: CSAMALNVRFF. CDR3 nucleotides: TGCAGTGCAATGGCCCTAAACGTCCGGTTCTTC.